The sequence of this T cell receptor beta chain was determined in a study of T cell responses to AZD1222 COVID-19 vaccine. Study results and caveats: Spike-specific TCR breadth rose after two AZD1222 doses, and depth rose as well.

The assay was immunoSEQ multiplex PCR, and TCRdb's table has in-frame clones only and misses some. The table lists 70,000 to 90,000 clones, more than 75% of them singletons. In the case of this clone: Its antigen is as yet unknown.

CDR1 PRHDT and CDR2 FYEKMQ come from the germline V gene (reference sequence). Trimming cost V 4 bases and J 5 bases, with 14 bases left between them. This CDR3 spans 14 amino acids. V gene TRBV13 combines with J gene TRBJ1-1; maybe TRBD1 (6 bases). The input for sequencing was peripheral blood, taken on day 0 of AZD1222 vaccination. This sequence originates from an adult in good health. The CDR3 DNA sequence: TGTGCCAGCAGCTACGGGGGGGCGAGGACTGAAGCTTTCTTT. It translates to CASSYGGARTEAFF. The whole variable domain, filled in from reference TRBV13 and TRBJ1-1, reads AAGVIQSPRHLIKEKRETATLKCYPIPRHDTVYWYQQGPGQDPQFLISFYEKMQSDKGSIPDRFSAQQFSDYHSELNMSSLELGDSALYFCASSYGGARTEAFFGQGTRLTVV.